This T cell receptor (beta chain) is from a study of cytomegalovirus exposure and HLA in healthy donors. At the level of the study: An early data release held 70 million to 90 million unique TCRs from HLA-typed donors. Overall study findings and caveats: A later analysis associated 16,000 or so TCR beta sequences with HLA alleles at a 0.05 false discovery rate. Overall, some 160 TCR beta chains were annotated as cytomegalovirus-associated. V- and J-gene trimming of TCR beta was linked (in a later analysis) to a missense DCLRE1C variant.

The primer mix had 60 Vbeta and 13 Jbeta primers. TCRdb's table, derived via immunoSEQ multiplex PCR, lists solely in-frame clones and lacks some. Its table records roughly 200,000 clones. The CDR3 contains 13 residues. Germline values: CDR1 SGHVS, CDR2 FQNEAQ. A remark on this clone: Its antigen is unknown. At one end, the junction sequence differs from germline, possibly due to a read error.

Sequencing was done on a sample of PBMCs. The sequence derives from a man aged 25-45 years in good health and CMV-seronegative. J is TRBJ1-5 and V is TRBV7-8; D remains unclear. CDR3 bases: TGTGCCAGCAGCTTTTCCAGAAATCGGCCCCAGCATTTT. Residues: CASSFSRNRPQHF.